This TCR beta chain was retrieved from a study of T cell responses to AZD1222 COVID-19 vaccine. Study-level results: Compared with day 0, the breadth and depth of the Spike-specific TCR repertoire rose significantly after two doses of AZD1222.

The CDR3 runs to 16 residues. Trimming removed 3 bases from V and 5 bases from J, with 20 bases in between. The germline V gene has CDR1 MGHDK and CDR2 SYGVNS. The method was immunoSEQ multiplex PCR; TCRdb's version includes in-frame clones alone and lacks a portion of them. The sample includes 130,000 or so clones, roughly 90% of them seen just once. Points on this clone: Its antigen remains unidentified.

The specimen comprised peripheral blood, sampled on day 0 of AZD1222 vaccination. This TCR came from an adult in good health. The V and J genes are TRBV25-1 and TRBJ2-7; D tentatively fits TRBD1 or TRBD2 (5 bases each). The CDR3 protein is CASSDPGPDNLDEQYF. DNA for the CDR3: TGTGCCAGCAGTGACCCGGGACCAGACAATTTGGACGAGCAGTACTTC.